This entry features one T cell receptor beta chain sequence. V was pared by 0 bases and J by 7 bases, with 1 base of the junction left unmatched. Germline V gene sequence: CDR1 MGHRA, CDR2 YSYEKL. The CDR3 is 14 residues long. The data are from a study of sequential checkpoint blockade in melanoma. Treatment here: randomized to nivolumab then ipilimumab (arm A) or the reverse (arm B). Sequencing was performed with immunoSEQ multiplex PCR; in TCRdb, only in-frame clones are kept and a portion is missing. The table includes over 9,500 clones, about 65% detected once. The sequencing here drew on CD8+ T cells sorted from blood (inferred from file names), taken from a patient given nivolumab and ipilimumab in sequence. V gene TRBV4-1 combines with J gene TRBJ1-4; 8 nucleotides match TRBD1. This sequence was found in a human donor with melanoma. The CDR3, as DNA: TGCGCCAGCAGCCAAGAGACAGGGGCTGAAAAACTGTTTTTT. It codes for CASSQETGAEKLFF.